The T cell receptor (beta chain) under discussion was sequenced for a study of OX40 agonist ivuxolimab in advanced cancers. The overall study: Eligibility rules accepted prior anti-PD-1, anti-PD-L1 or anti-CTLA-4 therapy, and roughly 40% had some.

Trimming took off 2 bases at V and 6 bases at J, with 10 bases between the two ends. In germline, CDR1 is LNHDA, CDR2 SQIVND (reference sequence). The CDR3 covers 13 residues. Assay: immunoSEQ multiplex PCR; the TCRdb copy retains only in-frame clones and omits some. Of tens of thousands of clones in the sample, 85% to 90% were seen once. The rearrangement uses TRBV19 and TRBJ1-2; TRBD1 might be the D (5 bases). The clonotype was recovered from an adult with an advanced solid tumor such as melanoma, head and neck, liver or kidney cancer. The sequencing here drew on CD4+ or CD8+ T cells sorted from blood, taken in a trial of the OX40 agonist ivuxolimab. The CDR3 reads CASSIWGTDGYTF. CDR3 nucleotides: TGTGCCAGTAGTATATGGGGGACTGATGGCTACACCTTC. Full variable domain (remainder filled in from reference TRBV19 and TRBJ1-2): DGGITQSPKYLFRKEGQNVTLSCEQNLNHDAMYWYRQDPGQGLRLIYYSQIVNDFQKGDIAEGYSVSREKKESFPLTVTSAQKNPTAFYLCASSIWGTDGYTFGSGTRLTVV.